This T cell receptor (beta chain) was recorded in a study of blood T cell repertoires in COVID-19. Study details: Samples of COVID-19 (acute and convalescent) were obtained from the United States, Italy and Spain. Nucleic acid was either cDNA or gDNA, and it came from T cells, B-cell-depleted T cells, or PBMCs.

This clone was observed a few times. Authors' processing steps: Quantification of nucleated cells was approximated via reference gene primer amplification. Clones were read by immunoSEQ multiplex PCR, and TCRdb kept only the in-frame ones, dropping some. That table furnishes V, J and clone size, whereas the DNA furnished D and trimming. The sample contains 50,000 to 70,000 clones, approximately 82% of which appear only once. The CDR3 covers 15 residues. CDR1 is SGHTA, CDR2 FQGNSA, per germline. The V end was cut by 2 bases, the J end by 2 bases, with 7 bases between. The sequencing input was peripheral blood. This chain uses TRBV7-2 with TRBJ2-6; D is uncertain. This sequence was found in a woman aged 55 to 70 with acute or convalescent COVID-19. The CDR3 spells CASSLKPAGANVLTF. The CDR3 DNA reads as TGTGCCAGCAGCTTAAAGCCCGCTGGGGCCAACGTCCTGACTTTC. The entire variable domain, with the rest obtained from reference TRBV7-2 and TRBJ2-6, is as follows: GAGVSQSPSNKVTEKGKDVELRCDPISGHTALYWYRQSLGQGLEFLIYFQGNSAPDKSGLPSDRFSAERTGGSVSTLTIQRTQQEDSAVYLCASSLKPAGANVLTFGAGSRLTVL.